This T cell receptor (beta chain) was obtained from a study of shared clonotypes between healthy human individuals. Germline-derived CDR1 and CDR2 are SEHNR and FQNEAQ (reference sequence). Trimming stripped 3 bases from V and 3 bases from J, with 8 bases between. The CDR3 sequence is 14 residues long. The method was immunoSEQ multiplex PCR; TCRdb's version includes in-frame clones alone and lacks a portion of them. The profile covers fewer than 650,000 clones, with approximately 80% appearing a single time and about an eighth taken by the ten largest. The gene calls are TRBV7-9 and TRBJ2-2, with D maybe TRBD1 (5 bases). The sequence derives from a woman in her 40s in good health. Some clones in this sample may be carry-over from other donors' samples. Sequencing was carried out using PBMCs. In nucleotides, the CDR3 is TGTGCCAGCAGCTTCAGGGCGTACACCGGGGAGCTGTTTTTT. Translated, it gives CASSFRAYTGELFF.